These T cell receptor beta chains were read from a single sample in a study of T cell responses to AZD1222 COVID-19 vaccine. Measured with immunoSEQ multiplex PCR; TCRdb has only the in-frame clones, and not every one. Of approximately 190,000 clones listed, over 80% are singletons. The sequencing here drew on peripheral blood, taken on day 0 of AZD1222 vaccination. These receptor sequences come from an adult in good health. CDR3s include the opening cysteine and the closing phenylalanine or tryptophan. Each record gives: V gene, D gene, clone size, J gene, CDR3 DNA, CDR3 protein. The D gene is left open where the match is weak. Size tells how often a clone was seen (once, few, many) or the class of an expanded clone, and some rows leave it out.

v_call: TRBV28
d_call: NA
clone_size: NA
j_call: TRBJ1-2
cdr3_nt: TGTGCCAGCAGTTTCCACACCCCCGCTAACTATGGCTACACCTTC
cdr3_aa: CASSFHTPANYGYTF

v_call: TRBV18
d_call: NA
clone_size: few
j_call: TRBJ1-2
cdr3_nt: TGTGCCAGCTCGCCATCTAGGGAGAACTATGGCTACACCTTC
cdr3_aa: CASSPSRENYGYTF

v_call: TRBV4-2
d_call: NA
clone_size: NA
j_call: TRBJ1-2
cdr3_nt: TGTGCCAGCAGCCGGTGGGACAAGGAGAACTATGGCTACACCTTC
cdr3_aa: CASSRWDKENYGYTF

v_call: TRBV3-1/TRBV3-2
d_call: NA
clone_size: NA
j_call: TRBJ2-5
cdr3_nt: TGTGCCAGCAGCCAGGGGACAAAAGAGACCCAGTACTTC
cdr3_aa: CASSQGTKETQYF

v_call: TRBV5-1
d_call: NA
clone_size: NA
j_call: TRBJ2-3
cdr3_nt: TGCGCCAGCAGCTTAGACACCACTAGCACAGATACGCAGTATTTT
cdr3_aa: CASSLDTTSTDTQYF

v_call: TRBV23-1
d_call: NA
clone_size: NA
j_call: TRBJ1-2
cdr3_nt: TGCGCCAGCAGTCAATCTAAAGCGGCCATCACCTTC
cdr3_aa: CASSQSKAAITF

v_call: TRBV4-1
d_call: NA
clone_size: NA
j_call: TRBJ1-2
cdr3_nt: TGCGCCAGCAGGGGGGGCTATGGCTACACCTTC
cdr3_aa: CASRGGYGYTF

v_call: TRBV7-9
d_call: NA
clone_size: NA
j_call: TRBJ1-4
cdr3_nt: TGTGCCAGCAGCTTTACATCAACTAATGAAAAACTGTTTTTT
cdr3_aa: CASSFTSTNEKLFF

v_call: TRBV12-3/TRBV12-4
d_call: NA
clone_size: NA
j_call: TRBJ1-2
cdr3_nt: TGTGCCAGCAGTTTTGCAGGGGAGGATGGCTACACCTTC
cdr3_aa: CASSFAGEDGYTF

v_call: TRBV7-9
d_call: NA
clone_size: once
j_call: TRBJ1-1
cdr3_nt: TGTGCCAGCAGCCAACTTGGAGGGGAAGCTTTCTTT
cdr3_aa: CASSQLGGEAFF

v_call: TRBV3-1/TRBV3-2
d_call: TRBD1
clone_size: NA
j_call: TRBJ1-2
cdr3_nt: TGTGCCAGCCGAACACAGGGGGCAATTGGGGTCGGTGGCTACACCTTC
cdr3_aa: CASRTQGAIGVGGYTF

v_call: TRBV15
d_call: TRBD1
clone_size: NA
j_call: TRBJ2-7
cdr3_nt: TGTGCCACCAGCAGAGGGGGGACAGGGGGCTACGAGCAGTACTTC
cdr3_aa: CATSRGGTGGYEQYF

v_call: TRBV3-1/TRBV3-2
d_call: NA
clone_size: NA
j_call: TRBJ1-1
cdr3_nt: TGTGCCAGCAGCCAAAGGGTGGCCGACGTCCCAGCTTTCTTT
cdr3_aa: CASSQRVADVPAFF

v_call: TRBV6-1
d_call: NA
clone_size: NA
j_call: TRBJ1-5
cdr3_nt: TGTGCCAGCAGTGAATGGGGGGCGGATCAGCCCCAGCATTTT
cdr3_aa: CASSEWGADQPQHF

v_call: TRBV11-1
d_call: TRBD1
clone_size: few
j_call: TRBJ1-1
cdr3_nt: TGTGCCAGCAGCTGGGGACAGGGTGCGGGGACTGAAGCTTTCTTT
cdr3_aa: CASSWGQGAGTEAFF

v_call: TRBV4-3
d_call: NA
clone_size: NA
j_call: TRBJ1-5
cdr3_nt: TGCGCCAGCAGCCAAGATGCGTCGGGCAATCAGCCCCAGCATTTT
cdr3_aa: CASSQDASGNQPQHF

v_call: TRBV9
d_call: NA
clone_size: NA
j_call: TRBJ1-4
cdr3_nt: TGTGCCAGCAGCGTCGCGGACTATACTAATGAAAAACTGTTTTTT
cdr3_aa: CASSVADYTNEKLFF

v_call: TRBV5-8
d_call: TRBD1
clone_size: NA
j_call: TRBJ1-6
cdr3_nt: TGTGCCATCCATCCGGGACAGGGCGACTCACCCCTCCACTTT
cdr3_aa: CAIHPGQGDSPLHF

v_call: TRBV28
d_call: TRBD2
clone_size: NA
j_call: TRBJ2-3
cdr3_nt: TGTGCCAGCAGCAATAGACTAGCGGGGGCTAGCACAGATACGCAGTATTTT
cdr3_aa: CASSNRLAGASTDTQYF

v_call: TRBV19
d_call: TRBD1
clone_size: NA
j_call: TRBJ1-4
cdr3_nt: TGTGCCAGTAGTATCGGGACAGGGGACGGTGAAAAACTGTTTTTT
cdr3_aa: CASSIGTGDGEKLFF

v_call: TRBV6-2/TRBV6-3
d_call: NA
clone_size: NA
j_call: TRBJ2-5
cdr3_nt: TGTGCCAGCAGTCAACAGGGAAACCAAGAGACCCAGTACTTC
cdr3_aa: CASSQQGNQETQYF

v_call: TRBV6-5
d_call: NA
clone_size: NA
j_call: TRBJ1-1
cdr3_nt: TGTGCCAGCAGCGACTTGGCCGGTGACACTGAAGCTTTCTTT
cdr3_aa: CASSDLAGDTEAFF

v_call: TRBV19
d_call: NA
clone_size: NA
j_call: TRBJ2-2
cdr3_nt: TGTGCCAGTAGAAGTCTGGGAACTGGCGGGGAGCTGTTTTTT
cdr3_aa: CASRSLGTGGELFF

v_call: TRBV10-3
d_call: TRBD1
clone_size: NA
j_call: TRBJ1-5
cdr3_nt: TGTGCCACCTGGACAGGGGTTGGCAATCAGCCCCAGCATTTT
cdr3_aa: CATWTGVGNQPQHF

v_call: TRBV7-3
d_call: NA
clone_size: NA
j_call: TRBJ1-1
cdr3_nt: TGTGCCAGCAGCTCCCAAAGGGGCACTGAAGCTTTCTTT
cdr3_aa: CASSSQRGTEAFF

v_call: TRBV6-5
d_call: NA
clone_size: NA
j_call: TRBJ2-2
cdr3_nt: TGTGCCAGCAGTTACTCTGGTGGGCTTGACACCGGGGAGCTGTTTTTT
cdr3_aa: CASSYSGGLDTGELFF

v_call: TRBV7-3
d_call: NA
clone_size: NA
j_call: TRBJ2-6
cdr3_nt: TGTGCCAGCAGCTTATTTATCCCCTCTGGGGCCAACGTCCTGACTTTC
cdr3_aa: CASSLFIPSGANVLTF

v_call: TRBV19
d_call: NA
clone_size: NA
j_call: TRBJ1-3
cdr3_nt: TGTGCCAGCTCAAATCGTGGGCTCGGAAACACCATATATTTT
cdr3_aa: CASSNRGLGNTIYF

v_call: TRBV2
d_call: TRBD1
clone_size: NA
j_call: TRBJ1-2
cdr3_nt: TGTGCCAGCAGCCTGACAGGGGCGAGCTATGGCTACACCTTC
cdr3_aa: CASSLTGASYGYTF

v_call: TRBV25-1
d_call: TRBD2
clone_size: NA
j_call: TRBJ2-3
cdr3_nt: TGTGCCAGCAGTGAACAGGGCGGGAGGGGTACGCAGTATTTT
cdr3_aa: CASSEQGGRGTQYF

v_call: TRBV6-1
d_call: NA
clone_size: NA
j_call: TRBJ2-7
cdr3_nt: TGTGCCAGCAGTGAGCATGCCGAGCAGTACTTC
cdr3_aa: CASSEHAEQYF

v_call: TRBV3-1/TRBV3-2
d_call: TRBD1
clone_size: NA
j_call: TRBJ1-6
cdr3_nt: TGTGCCAGCAGCCTTACAGGGGGAATTTCACCCCTCCACTTT
cdr3_aa: CASSLTGGISPLHF

v_call: TRBV20-1
d_call: NA
clone_size: NA
j_call: TRBJ1-1
cdr3_nt: TGCAGTGCTCCTGACAGGGAAGCTTTCTTT
cdr3_aa: CSAPDREAFF

v_call: TRBV7-9
d_call: TRBD1
clone_size: NA
j_call: TRBJ1-5
cdr3_nt: TGTGCCAGCAGCTTAGATGGGACAGGGTGGGGTTATAGCAATCAGCCCCAGCATTTT
cdr3_aa: CASSLDGTGWGYSNQPQHF

v_call: TRBV7-9
d_call: NA
clone_size: once
j_call: TRBJ1-2
cdr3_nt: TGTGCCAGCAGCTTAGGAGGTCGGAACTATGGCTACACCTTC
cdr3_aa: CASSLGGRNYGYTF

v_call: TRBV2
d_call: NA
clone_size: NA
j_call: TRBJ2-7
cdr3_nt: TGTGCCAGCAGTGAATACGACGAGCAGTACTTC
cdr3_aa: CASSEYDEQYF

v_call: TRBV5-6
d_call: NA
clone_size: NA
j_call: TRBJ2-2
cdr3_nt: TGTGCCAGCAGCTTGTTGGCGGGCAGAACCGGCGGGGAGCTGTTTTTT
cdr3_aa: CASSLLAGRTGGELFF

v_call: TRBV6-2/TRBV6-3
d_call: TRBD2
clone_size: NA
j_call: TRBJ2-1
cdr3_nt: TGTGCCAGCAGTTACACTAGCGGGGTGTACAATGAGCAGTTCTTC
cdr3_aa: CASSYTSGVYNEQFF

v_call: TRBV28
d_call: NA
clone_size: NA
j_call: TRBJ1-5
cdr3_nt: TGTGCCAGCAGACTAGACCAGGGTTTTGGGCCCCAGCATTTT
cdr3_aa: CASRLDQGFGPQHF

v_call: TRBV27
d_call: TRBD1
clone_size: NA
j_call: TRBJ2-1
cdr3_nt: TGTGCCAGCAGTTTATCCCGACAGGGAAGTTACAATGAGCAGTTCTTC
cdr3_aa: CASSLSRQGSYNEQFF

v_call: TRBV28
d_call: TRBD1
clone_size: NA
j_call: TRBJ1-1
cdr3_nt: TGTGCCAGCAGTTCCCCCACAGGGGTTCGAGCTTTCTTT
cdr3_aa: CASSSPTGVRAFF

v_call: TRBV29-1
d_call: TRBD1
clone_size: NA
j_call: TRBJ2-7
cdr3_nt: TGCAGCGTTCCGGGACAGGGGGCGCGGGAGCAGTACTTC
cdr3_aa: CSVPGQGAREQYF

v_call: TRBV9
d_call: NA
clone_size: NA
j_call: TRBJ2-2
cdr3_nt: TGTGCCAGCAGCACCTCCTTCTCGCGGGGCACCGGGGAGCTGTTTTTT
cdr3_aa: CASSTSFSRGTGELFF

v_call: TRBV25-1
d_call: TRBD1
clone_size: NA
j_call: TRBJ1-2
cdr3_nt: TGTGCCAGCAGTGTCCCGGACAGGGACTATGGCTACACCTTC
cdr3_aa: CASSVPDRDYGYTF

v_call: TRBV9
d_call: NA
clone_size: NA
j_call: TRBJ2-7
cdr3_nt: TGTGCCAGCAGCGTTGAGCAGGGGACTCGGGAGCAGTACTTC
cdr3_aa: CASSVEQGTREQYF

v_call: TRBV5-4
d_call: NA
clone_size: NA
j_call: TRBJ2-5
cdr3_nt: TGTGCCAGCAGCGTGGGACGGAACCAAGAGACCCAGTACTTC
cdr3_aa: CASSVGRNQETQYF

v_call: TRBV5-6
d_call: NA
clone_size: NA
j_call: TRBJ1-4
cdr3_nt: TGTGCCAGCAGAAAGACAGGAGGGGATGAAAAACTGTTTTTT
cdr3_aa: CASRKTGGDEKLFF

v_call: TRBV9
d_call: TRBD1
clone_size: NA
j_call: TRBJ1-4
cdr3_nt: TGTGCCAGCAGCGTAGAGACAGGGCTGGATGAAAAACTGTTTTTT
cdr3_aa: CASSVETGLDEKLFF

v_call: TRBV12-5
d_call: TRBD1
clone_size: NA
j_call: TRBJ1-5
cdr3_nt: TGTGCTAGTGCCTCAGGGACAGGGGGCAATCAGCCCCAGCATTTT
cdr3_aa: CASASGTGGNQPQHF

v_call: TRBV20-1
d_call: TRBD1
clone_size: NA
j_call: TRBJ1-5
cdr3_nt: TGCAGTGCTAGTGCCGGGACAGCCTACAATCAGCCCCAGCATTTT
cdr3_aa: CSASAGTAYNQPQHF

v_call: TRBV5-8
d_call: NA
clone_size: NA
j_call: TRBJ2-5
cdr3_nt: TGTGCCAGCAGCTCGGGGGCTGCAGGGGAGACCCAGTACTTC
cdr3_aa: CASSSGAAGETQYF

v_call: TRBV11-3
d_call: TRBD2
clone_size: NA
j_call: TRBJ2-1
cdr3_nt: TGTGCCAGCAGCTTAGAGGCGGGGGGCCCCTATGAGCAGTTCTTC
cdr3_aa: CASSLEAGGPYEQFF

v_call: TRBV7-9
d_call: NA
clone_size: NA
j_call: TRBJ2-6
cdr3_nt: TGTGCCAGCAGCTTAGGACAGTCTGGGGCCAACGTCCTGACTTTC
cdr3_aa: CASSLGQSGANVLTF

v_call: TRBV28
d_call: NA
clone_size: NA
j_call: TRBJ1-1
cdr3_nt: TGTGCCAGCAGTTTAACACCCAACACTGAAGCTTTCTTT
cdr3_aa: CASSLTPNTEAFF

v_call: TRBV15
d_call: TRBD2
clone_size: few
j_call: TRBJ2-5
cdr3_nt: TGTGCCACCAGCCTTCAGCGGGGGGGAGAGACCCAGTACTTC
cdr3_aa: CATSLQRGGETQYF